The 16 T cell receptor beta chains listed next were all sequenced from one sample in a study of blood T cells in healthy people across ages. Next came a second PCR, run for roughly 6 to 11 cycles, which used a sample-barcoded 5' primer along with a J-beta primer mix. TCRdb itself ran the 5' RACE reads through MiXCR, one entry per CDR3 protein. Among some 890,000 distinct CDR3 sequences listed, 25% to 35% were seen once. This sample also appeared in a second study, on T cells of mothers and their children.

The specimen sequenced was blood. Receptor source: a woman aged 35 to 49 in good health.

This clonotype was observed at least ten times. The CDR3 coding sequence is TGCGCCAGCAGCTGGGACACCGGGGAGCTGTTTTTT. Amino acids: CASSWDTGELFF. This chain connects TRBV5-1 to TRBJ2-2; D remains ambiguous. The CDR3 runs 12 residues. V dropped 3 bases and J dropped 3 bases, with 3 bases sitting between them. The germline CDR1 and CDR2 sequences are SGHRS and YFSETQ.

This clonotype was detected only a few times. The chain couples TRBV12-3 or TRBV12-4 to TRBJ2-5; 7 positions agree with TRBD1. This CDR3 has 15 residues. J gave up 2 bases and V 2 bases, and 5 bases lay outside the gene matches. As DNA, the CDR3 is TGTGCCAGCAGTTTAAGCAAGACAGGGCAAGAGACCCAGTACTTC. This codes for CASSLSKTGQETQYF.

The chain has TRBV29-1 and TRBJ2-7; unclear D gene. CDR3 length: 13 residues. V lost 6 bases and J lost 5, with 17 bases in between. Germline CDR1 and CDR2: SQVTM and ANQGSEA. CDR3 protein: CSVYPFRGNEQYF. CDR3 nucleotide sequence: TGCAGCGTCTACCCTTTCCGAGGCAACGAGCAGTACTTC.

Regarding this clonotype: With a much larger clone just one base away, this may be a read error. The V and J genes are TRBV7-8 and TRBJ2-7, with D unresolved. Germline CDR1 reads SGHVS; CDR2 reads FQNEAQ. The CDR3 length is 11 residues. CDR3 sequence reads: CVSSLAWEQYF. The DNA for the CDR3 is TGTGTCAGCAGCTTAGCCTGGGAGCAGTACTTC.

This clonotype was seen repeatedly, ten times or more. The genes are TRBV29-1 and TRBJ1-2; D is perhaps TRBD1 (6 bases). Germline assignment: CDR1 SQVTM and CDR2 ANQGSEA. The CDR3 covers 13 residues. The ends were cut back, 7 bases at V and 4 bases at J, with 16 bases in the middle. The CDR3 bases are TGCAGCGCGTGGGGTGGACAGAGCTATGGCTACACCTTC. This gives the protein CSAWGGQSYGYTF.

This sequence joins TRBV4-1 and TRBJ2-1; 16 bases line up with TRBD2. CDR3 size: 19 residues. The germline V gene encodes CDR1 MGHRA and CDR2 YSYEKL. J gave up 3 bases and V 0 bases, and 5 bases lay outside the gene matches. The CDR3 nucleotides read TGCGCCAGCAGCCAAGAAGGGGGACTAGCGGGGGGGTTCTACAATGAGCAGTTCTTC. Translated: CASSQEGGLAGGFYNEQFF.

This clonotype has a count of ten or more. V and J are TRBV9 and TRBJ1-2; no clear D. CDR1 and CDR2 (germline): SGDLS, YYNGEE. The CDR3 sequence is 14 residues long. Trimming removed 4 bases at V and 2 bases at J, with 12 bases between. The CDR3 here is CASSPRNGNYGYTF. DNA of the CDR3: TGTGCCAGCAGCCCCAGGAACGGGAACTATGGCTACACCTTC. The entire variable domain, with the rest obtained from reference TRBV9 and TRBJ1-2, is as follows: DSGVTQTPKHLITATGQRVTLRCSPRSGDLSVYWYQQSLDQGLQFLIQYYNGEERAKGNILERFSAQQFPDLHSELNLSSLELGDSALYFCASSPRNGNYGYTFGSGTRLTVV.

This chain uses TRBV28 with TRBJ1-2; D is unclear. The ends were cut back, 6 bases at V and 8 bases at J, with 16 bases in the middle. CDR1 and CDR2 (germline): MDHEN, SYDVKM. The CDR3 loop spans 13 amino acids. The CDR3 protein is CASRDPGRRGYTF. The DNA of the CDR3 is TGTGCCAGCAGGGACCCAGGCCGGAGGGGCTACACCTTC.

The chain links TRBV4-2 to TRBJ2-7; no clear D. The germline gives CDR1 LGHNA, CDR2 YNFKEQ. The length of the CDR3 is 15 residues. V gave up 1 base and J gave up 0 bases, with 10 bases separating them. The CDR3 loop is CASSQVQKDSYEQYF. In nucleotides, the CDR3 is TGTGCCAGCAGCCAAGTTCAGAAGGACTCCTACGAGCAGTACTTC.

The chain joins TRBV20-1 to TRBJ2-1; TRBD2 aligns across 8 bases. The CDR3 loop spans 13 amino acids. Germline loops: CDR1 DFQATT, CDR2 SNEGSKA (reference sequence). V lost 7 bases to trimming and J lost 3 bases; unmatched junction nucleotides: 5. CDR3 coding DNA: TGCAGTGGGGCGGGGGGCTACTACAATGAGCAGTTCTTC. It translates to CSGAGGYYNEQFF.

The chain joins TRBV2 to TRBJ1-1, with TRBD1 identical over 7 bases. Germline trimming cut 3 bases from V and 1 base from J; bases unmatched to any gene: 8. CDR3 length: 16 amino acids. Germline V gene sequence: CDR1 SNHLY, CDR2 FYNNEI. CDR3 nucleotides: TGTGCCAGCAGTGAGACAGGGTTTATGGGGAACACTGAAGCTTTCTTT. Translation gives CASSETGFMGNTEAFF.

The sample holds many counts of this clonotype. CDR3: CSALKLAGLQETQYF. The CDR3 DNA reads as TGCAGTGCTTTAAAACTAGCGGGGCTCCAGGAGACCCAGTACTTC. This chain links TRBV20-1 with TRBJ2-5; 10 bases align to TRBD2. V was pared by 5 bases and J by 5 bases, with 11 bases of the junction left unmatched. The CDR3 runs 15 residues. In germline, CDR1 is DFQATT, CDR2 SNEGSKA (reference sequence).

V usage is TRBV12-3 or TRBV12-4 and J usage is TRBJ2-5; perhaps TRBD2 as D (6 bases). CDR3 length equals 13 residues. V was pared by 8 bases and J by 6 bases, with 16 bases between. Written as DNA, the CDR3 is TGTGCCAGCGCTTCGGCTAGCGTACAGACCCAGTACTTC. This sequence encodes CASASASVQTQYF.

This sequence joins TRBV20-1 and TRBJ2-7; 8 bases match TRBD1. The CDR3 contains 14 residues. The V gene end was trimmed by 6 bases and the J gene end by 3 bases; junction bases not matched to a gene: 10. Germline CDR1 reads DFQATT; CDR2 reads SNEGSKA (reference sequence). DNA for the CDR3: TGCAGTGCCAATGAGGGACAGGAGTTCTACGAGCAGTACTTC. Its protein product is CSANEGQEFYEQYF.

This clonotype occurred many times. The rearrangement links TRBV29-1 to TRBJ2-7, with 9 bases matching TRBD2. V gave up 5 bases and J gave up 2 bases; unmatched junction bases: 4. The CDR3 covers 13 residues. The germline V gene encodes CDR1 SQVTM and CDR2 ANQGSEA. CDR3 DNA: TGCAGCGTTAGCGGGGGGACGACCTACGAGCAGTACTTC. It encodes CSVSGGTTYEQYF.

A remark on this clonotype: A read error may produce the germline difference seen at one junction end. The chain couples TRBV7-7 to TRBJ1-1; D is ambiguous. The V gene's germline CDR1 is SSHAT and CDR2 FNYEAQ (reference sequence). The CDR3 is 13 residues long. CDR3 loop: CASSLTINTEAFF. CDR3 nucleotides: TGTGCTAGCAGCTTGACGATTAACACTGAAGCTTTCTTT. Full variable domain (rest looked up from reference TRBV7-7 and TRBJ1-1): GAGVSQSPRYKVTKRGQDVTLRCDPISSHATLYWYQQALGQGPEFLTYFNYEAQPDKSGLPSDRFSAERPEGSISTLTIQRTEQRDSAMYRCASSLTINTEAFFGQGTRLTVV.